The 18 T cell receptor beta chains reported below all come from one sample, sequenced in a study of cytomegalovirus exposure and HLA in healthy donors. The PCR had 60 Vbeta and 13 Jbeta primers. Here immunoSEQ multiplex PCR was the method, and the copy in TCRdb shows in-frame clones only, minus some. Its clone listing holds 200,000 to 250,000 clones. Sequencing used PBMCs. These receptor sequences come from a woman in her thirties in good health and CMV-seropositive.

The rearrangement joins TRBV11-2 to TRBJ2-5; no firm D call. Trimming stripped 0 bases from V and 5 bases from J, with 10 bases between. The CDR3 consists of 14 residues. The germline V gene has CDR1 SGHAT and CDR2 FQNNGV. CDR3 DNA sequence: TGTGCCAGCAGCTTAGATCTGGGCAGGGAGACCCAGTACTTC. Translating gives CASSLDLGRETQYF.

The V gene is TRBV5-6, the J gene TRBJ2-1, with 7 bases lining up with TRBD1. Germline V gene sequence: CDR1 SGHDT, CDR2 YYEEEE. The ends lost 3 bases at V and 4 bases at J; junction bases unmatched: 7. The CDR3 totals 15 residues. The chain's CDR3 is CASSWEGGAYNEQFF. The CDR3 DNA sequence: TGTGCCAGCAGCTGGGAAGGGGGCGCTTACAATGAGCAGTTCTTC.

The rearrangement links TRBV30 to TRBJ1-5; TRBD1 is a possible D gene (6 bases). Germline lookup yields CDR1 GTSNPN and CDR2 SVGIG (reference sequence). Trimming removed 1 base from V and 0 bases from J, with 13 bases in between. The CDR3 spans 16 residues. In nucleotides, the CDR3 is TGTGCCTGGAGTGCAGGGACATCGATTAGCAATCAGCCCCAGCATTTT. Protein: CAWSAGTSISNQPQHF. Supplemented by reference TRBV30 and TRBJ1-5, the full variable domain reads SQTIHQWPATLVQPVGSPLSLECTVEGTSNPNLYWYRQAAGRGLQLLFYSVGIGQISSEVPQNLSASRPQDRQFILSSKKLLLSDSGFYLCAWSAGTSISNQPQHFGDGTRLSIL.

Details on this clone: At one boundary the junction diverges from the germline segment, which might be a read error. The V call is TRBV5-6, the J call TRBJ2-7; D perhaps matches TRBD2 (5 bases). Germline V gene sequence: CDR1 SGHDT, CDR2 YYEEEE. CDR3 length: 13 residues. The CDR3 region has the DNA TGTGCCAGCAGCTTCTTTGGGAGCTACGAGCGGTACTTC. Amino acids: CASSFFGSYERYF. Combining the CDR3 with reference TRBV5-6 and TRBJ2-7 gives the whole variable domain DAGVTQSPTHLIKTRGQQVTLRCSPKSGHDTVSWYQQALGQGPQFIFQYYEEEERQRGNFPDRFSGHQFPNYSSELNVNALLLGDSALYLCASSFFGSYERYFGPGTRLTVT.

V usage is TRBV9 and J usage is TRBJ2-5; 10 bases agree with TRBD2. V shed 2 bases and J 5 bases; nucleotides not matched to a gene: 6. This CDR3 spans 15 amino acids. Per germline, CDR1 SGDLS and CDR2 YYNGEE. CDR3 bases: TGTGCCAGCAGCGTGGCTAGCGGGAGCTGGGAGACCCAGTACTTC. Translating it yields CASSVASGSWETQYF.

CDR3 residues: CASSQDWRAGDYTQYF. In DNA form, the CDR3 reads TGCGCCAGCAGCCAAGATTGGAGAGCGGGAGATTATACGCAGTATTTT. The chain joins TRBV4-3 to TRBJ2-3; TRBD2 matches 8 bases. V was pared by 0 bases and J by 7 bases, with 9 bases of the junction left unmatched. Germline V lookup: CDR1 LGHNA, CDR2 YSLEER. This CDR3 spans 16 amino acids.

This rearrangement joins TRBV2 to TRBJ1-2, with D possibly matching TRBD1 (5 bases). Germline loops: CDR1 SNHLY, CDR2 FYNNEI. This CDR3 spans 15 amino acids. Trimming shortened V by 7 bases and J by 2 bases, and 17 bases separated the two germline ends. The CDR3 here is CASKAGLISNYGYTF. The DNA for the CDR3 is TGTGCCAGCAAGGCGGGACTCATTTCGAACTATGGCTACACCTTC.

As concerns this clone: In the same sample, other DNA sequences code for this CDR3. V usage is TRBV6-5 and J usage is TRBJ1-1; perhaps TRBD1 as D (5 bases). The CDR3 extends over 16 amino acids. The V gene's germline CDR1 is MNHEY and CDR2 SVGAGI. The V gene lost 0 bases and the J gene lost 3 bases, with 14 bases spanning the gap. The CDR3 DNA reads TGTGCCAGCAGTTACTCGTCGTCGGGGGGTGACACTGAAGCTTTCTTT. Its translation: CASSYSSSGGDTEAFF.

This chain links TRBV5-1 with TRBJ1-4; D unresolved. The CDR3 extends over 16 amino acids. Germline CDR1 and CDR2: SGHRS and YFSETQ. The V and J ends lost 0 bases and 7 bases respectively, with 16 bases between them. The CDR3 DNA sequence: TGCGCCAGCAGCTTGGCCCCCGGAGCCCCTGGTGAAAAACTGTTTTTT. As protein: CASSLAPGAPGEKLFF. The entire variable domain, with the rest obtained from reference TRBV5-1 and TRBJ1-4, is as follows: KAGVTQTPRYLIKTRGQQVTLSCSPISGHRSVSWYQQTPGQGLQFLFEYFSETQRNKGNFPGRFSGRQFSNSRSEMNVSTLELGDSALYLCASSLAPGAPGEKLFFGSGTQLSVL.

V is TRBV5-4 and J is TRBJ2-3, with 11 bases identical to TRBD2. V lost 4 bases to trimming and J lost 3 bases; unmatched junction nucleotides: 4. This CDR3 comprises 15 residues. Germline assignment: CDR1 SGHNT and CDR2 YYREEE (reference sequence). The CDR3 DNA reads TGTGCCAGCAGCCCGGTAGCGGGAGGGACAGATACGCAGTATTTT. This translates into CASSPVAGGTDTQYF. The complete variable domain, with remaining parts taken from reference TRBV5-4 and TRBJ2-3, reads ETGVTQSPTHLIKTRGQQVTLRCSSQSGHNTVSWYQQALGQGPQFIFQYYREEENGRGNFPPRFSGLQFPNYSSELNVNALELDDSALYLCASSPVAGGTDTQYFGPGTRLTVL.

The chain carries TRBV5-1 and TRBJ2-5; D ambiguous. The CDR3 length is 14 residues. The V gene lost 0 bases and the J gene lost 2 bases, with 8 bases spanning the gap. In germline, CDR1 is SGHRS, CDR2 YFSETQ. CDR3 DNA sequence: TGCGCCAGCAGCTTGGGCACAGCACAAGAGACCCAGTACTTC. It encodes CASSLGTAQETQYF.

The chain combines TRBV27 with TRBJ2-5; 7 nucleotides line up with TRBD1. Judging by the DNA end, TRBJ2-7 fits better; the J call may be wrong. The CDR3 is 15 amino acids. Germline V CDR1 and CDR2: MNHEY, SMNVEV (reference sequence). The CDR3 DNA follows: TGTGCCAGCAGTTTAAGGGGACAGCCTTCCTACGAGCAGTACTTC. Protein sequence: CASSLRGQPSYEQYF.

The chain recombines TRBV28 with TRBJ1-5, with D unclear. Looked up from germline, CDR1 is MDHEN and CDR2 is SYDVKM. The CDR3 extends over 13 amino acids. V was cut by 2 bases and J by 4 bases, with 6 bases left in between. This chain's CDR3 is CASSLMRNQPQHF. DNA for the CDR3: TGTGCCAGCAGTTTAATGAGGAATCAGCCCCAGCATTTT. The full variable domain, in which reference TRBV28 and TRBJ1-5 provide the parts outside the CDR3, is DVKVTQSSRYLVKRTGEKVFLECVQDMDHENMFWYRQDPGLGLRLIYFSYDVKMKEKGDIPEGYSVSREKKERFSLILESASTNQTSMYLCASSLMRNQPQHFGDGTRLSIL.

The V gene is TRBV23-1, the J gene TRBJ2-7; TRBD2 matches at 8 bases. TRBV23-1 is an ORF, and what it does is uncertain. J lost 7 bases, V lost 2 bases, and 19 bases had no gene match. The CDR3 covers 18 residues. The CDR3 DNA is TGCGCCAGCAGTCAAGCCTCGATGGTAGCGGGAACCTTTGCGGAGCAGTACTTC. It translates to CASSQASMVAGTFAEQYF.

On this clone itself: Other nucleotide sequences in the sample specify the same CDR3. The rearrangement links TRBV28 to TRBJ1-1; 9 nucleotides agree with TRBD1. Germline CDR1 is MDHEN and CDR2 is SYDVKM. CDR3 length: 15 residues. Trimming took 2 bases from V and 6 from J; bases not matched to a gene: 7. The CDR3 nucleotides read TGTGCCAGCAGTTTACCTGGACAGGGGTACCCTGAAGCTTTCTTT. This gives the protein CASSLPGQGYPEAFF.

The chain joins TRBV9 to TRBJ2-2; 7 bases agree with TRBD1. Trimming took 4 bases from V and 0 from J; bases not matched to a gene: 3. Germline-derived CDR1 and CDR2 are SGDLS and YYNGEE. This CDR3 region has 15 residues. The CDR3 loop reads CASSPGGANTGELFF. Here the CDR3 DNA reads TGTGCCAGCAGCCCAGGGGGAGCGAACACCGGGGAGCTGTTTTTT.

The chain employs TRBV7-8 and TRBJ2-2; possibly TRBD2 for D (6 bases). Germline lookup yields CDR1 SGHVS and CDR2 FQNEAQ. The CDR3 runs to 15 residues. V dropped 4 bases and J dropped 9 bases, with 18 bases sitting between them. The CDR3 sequence is CASSSGGSDPRELFF. The DNA of the CDR3 is TGTGCCAGCAGCTCTGGGGGGTCCGACCCTCGGGAGCTGTTTTTT.

V and J are TRBV18 and TRBJ1-1; TRBD1 agrees at 8 bases. The V gene end was trimmed by 3 bases and the J gene end by 0 bases; junction bases not matched to a gene: 12. The CDR3 has 18 residues. Germline V gives CDR1 KGHSH, CDR2 LQKENI. As DNA, the CDR3 is TGTGCCAGCTCACCGATAGAACAGGGGGTAGGGTTGAACACTGAAGCTTTCTTT. This gives the protein CASSPIEQGVGLNTEAFF.